The clone carrying this TCR beta chain was seen a few times. What it recognizes is unknown. These data are taken from a study of cytotoxic CD8 clonotypes in ibrutinib-treated CLL. Study-level information: Partial responses numbered approximately 24 and complete responses 2; after a median about six years, roughly 14 stayed remitted and roughly twelve progressed. Samples yielded averages of approximately 260,000 productive templates and some 94,000 productive rearrangements. General study findings and limits: At baseline, clonality was higher than in age-matched healthy donors and correlated with CD8+ counts.

TCRdb keeps only in-frame clones here, not all; method: immunoSEQ multiplex PCR. The sample carries over 70,000 clones, around 84% recorded once. The CDR3 is 13 amino acids. Germline V CDR1 and CDR2: GTSNPN, SVGIG (reference sequence). Deletions cut 1 base from V and 4 bases from J, with 7 bases between. The sequencing used PBMCs, collected before ibrutinib treatment. This chain connects TRBV30 to TRBJ2-2; no reliable D call. This clonotype originated in a human donor with chronic lymphocytic leukemia. The CDR3 DNA follows: TGTGCCTGGAGTGCACTAAGCACCGGGGAGCTGTTTTTT. Protein product: CAWSALSTGELFF.